The 30 T cell receptor beta chains below were found in one sample sequenced in a study of blood T cell repertoires in COVID-19. The data were produced by immunoSEQ multiplex PCR, yet TCRdb's version contains in-frame clones alone and is incomplete. The repertoire holds under 300,000 clones, with more than 60% as singletons. Sequencing was done on a sample of peripheral blood. These receptors originate from a woman aged 40 to 55 with active or convalescent COVID-19.

The chain uses TRBV28 and TRBJ1-5; 7 nucleotides match TRBD1. The CDR3 totals 14 residues. Germline V CDR1 and CDR2: MDHEN, SYDVKM. Trimming cost V 7 bases and J 2 bases; bases outside gene matches: 5. CDR3 nucleotide sequence: TGTGCCAGCACCCCCGGACAGGGCAATCAGCCCCAGCATTTT. Translating it yields CASTPGQGNQPQHF.

This clone was picked up a small number of times. The V and J genes are TRBV7-6 and TRBJ2-5, with 7 bases fitting TRBD1. Germline CDR1 reads SGHVS; CDR2 reads FNYEAQ. V was clipped by 4 bases and J by 1 base; unmatched bases: 6. This CDR3 contains 15 residues. The CDR3 is CASSSLTGPQETQYF. In nucleotides, the CDR3 is TGTGCCAGCAGCTCGCTGACAGGGCCCCAAGAGACCCAGTACTTC. Filled out from reference TRBV7-6 and TRBJ2-5, the complete variable domain reads GAGVSQSPRYKVTKRGQDVALRCDPISGHVSLYWYRQALGQGPEFLTYFNYEAQQDKSGLPNDRFSAERPEGSISTLTIQRTEQRDSAMYRCASSSLTGPQETQYFGPGTRLLVL.

The chain couples TRBV3-1 (or the pseudogene TRBV3-2) to TRBJ2-2, with 7 bases fitting TRBD1. CDR1 and CDR2 from the germline V gene are LGHDT and YNNKEL (reference sequence). Trimming removed 4 bases from V and 6 bases from J; junction bases left unmatched: 2. CDR3 length equals 13 residues. CDR3 bases: TGTGCCAGCAGCCTCGGGACAGCCGGGGAGCTGTTTTTT. Amino acid sequence: CASSLGTAGELFF.

This chain joins TRBV6-5 and TRBJ1-2; 10 bases align to TRBD1. The V segment lost 7 bases and the J segment 4 bases; nucleotides outside the gene matches: 9. Germline CDR1 reads MNHEY; CDR2 reads SVGAGI. This CDR3 is 15 amino acids long. Here the CDR3 reads CASTLQDRGGYGYTF. CDR3 DNA sequence: TGTGCCAGCACCCTCCAGGACAGGGGGGGCTATGGCTACACCTTC.

This rearrangement joins TRBV5-1 to TRBJ2-5; 7 bases fit TRBD1. The ends lost 0 bases at V and 1 base at J; junction bases unmatched: 3. The CDR3 consists of 15 residues. Per the germline V gene, CDR1 is SGHRS and CDR2 is YFSETQ. Here the CDR3 DNA reads TGCGCCAGCAGCTTGGATGGGGACAGCCAAGAGACCCAGTACTTC. It specifies CASSLDGDSQETQYF.

In its sample, this clone was seen a few times. This chain uses TRBV30 with TRBJ1-5, with TRBD1 as a possible D gene (6 bases). The CDR3 sequence is 16 residues long. V was shortened by 3 bases and J by 0 bases, with 15 bases between the two germline ends. Germline CDR1 is GTSNPN and CDR2 is SVGIG (reference sequence). CDR3 in DNA: TGTGCCTGGAGGGGGCAGGGGCGACTTAGCAATCAGCCCCAGCATTTT. This translates into CAWRGQGRLSNQPQHF.

The chain combines TRBV27 with TRBJ1-6; D is possibly TRBD1 (5 bases). The V and J ends lost 2 bases and 2 bases respectively, with 7 bases between them. From germline, CDR1 is MNHEY and CDR2 SMNVEV (reference sequence). This CDR3 comprises 15 residues. For the CDR3, the DNA is TGTGCCAGCAGTTTAGACAGAGCCTATAATTCACCCCTCCACTTT. As protein: CASSLDRAYNSPLHF.

The table lists this clone with a count of one. The chain joins TRBV7-2 to TRBJ1-1, with D hard to call. Germline CDR1 and CDR2: SGHTA and FQGNSA. CDR3 length: 14 amino acids. The germline V and J ends were trimmed by 5 bases and 1 base, with 11 bases remaining between them. The CDR3 DNA reads as TGTGCCAGCAGCCCCGCCCGGGGGAACACTGAAGCTTTCTTT. Translating it yields CASSPARGNTEAFF.

The chain couples TRBV24-1 to TRBJ1-5, with D possibly matching TRBD1 (6 bases). The length of the CDR3 is 14 residues. CDR1 is KGHDR and CDR2 is SFDVKD in the germline V gene. V dropped 4 bases and J dropped 7 bases, with 13 bases sitting between them. The CDR3 bases are TGTGCCACCAGTGACGCAGGGGTAGGGCAGCCCCAGCATTTT. Amino acids: CATSDAGVGQPQHF.

The chain combines TRBV7-3 with TRBJ1-2; unclear D gene. CDR1 is SGHTA and CDR2 is FQGTGA in the germline V gene. Trimming took off 5 bases at V and 8 bases at J, with 15 bases between the two ends. The length of the CDR3 is 13 residues. CDR3 region: CASSPQGGGGYTF. CDR3 coding DNA: TGTGCCAGCAGCCCACAAGGCGGAGGAGGCTACACCTTC. Full variable domain (missing parts from reference TRBV7-3 and TRBJ1-2): GAGVSQTPSNKVTEKGKYVELRCDPISGHTALYWYRQSLGQGPEFLIYFQGTGAADDSGLPNDRFFAVRPEGSVSTLKIQRTERGDSAVYLCASSPQGGGGYTFGSGTRLTVV.

The chain has TRBV5-4 and TRBJ2-7; 8 nucleotides align to TRBD2. Per germline, CDR1 SGHNT and CDR2 YYREEE (reference sequence). The CDR3 runs to 13 residues. The V and J ends lost 4 bases and 4 bases, in that order; junction bases with no gene match: 4. The CDR3 spells CASSPRGGYEQYF. CDR3 nucleotides: TGTGCCAGCAGCCCTCGCGGGGGGTACGAGCAGTACTTC.

The count of this clone is one. The gene calls are TRBV28 and TRBJ1-6; D is ambiguous. The V gene's germline CDR1 is MDHEN and CDR2 SYDVKM. Trimming shortened V by 7 bases and J by 9 bases, and 10 bases separated the two germline ends. This CDR3 spans 12 amino acids. In DNA form, the CDR3 reads TGTGCCAGCAATTATGTAGCTTCACCCCTCCACTTT. Protein: CASNYVASPLHF.

This clone has ten or more counts. The chain employs TRBV27 and TRBJ2-2; TRBD1 matches 7 bases. The CDR3 runs 14 residues. Germline trimming cut 9 bases from V and 4 bases from J; bases unmatched to any gene: 8. Per the germline V gene, CDR1 is MNHEY and CDR2 is SMNVEV (reference sequence). The CDR3 DNA sequence: TGTGCCAGTCGTAGGGGGCGAGGCACCGGGGAGCTGTTTTTT. Protein product: CASRRGRGTGELFF.

This clone has a single count. V gene TRBV9 combines with J gene TRBJ1-6, with a weak D call TRBD1 (5 bases). The V end lost 2 bases, the J end lost 0 bases, and 6 bases lay between the germline ends. The CDR3 spans 15 residues. Germline V gives CDR1 SGDLS, CDR2 YYNGEE. CDR3: CASSVDSSYNSPLHF. CDR3 nucleotide sequence: TGTGCCAGCAGCGTTGACAGCTCCTATAATTCACCCCTCCACTTT.

V is TRBV11-2 and J is TRBJ2-7, with 10 nucleotides matching TRBD1. The CDR3 has 17 amino acids. CDR1 SGHAT and CDR2 FQNNGV come from the germline V gene. The J segment lost 6 bases and the V segment lost 3 bases, leaving 14 bases of the junction unmatched. CDR3 nucleotide sequence: TGTGCCAGCAGCTTTTTTTCCGGGACAGGGGCCCCCTCCGAGCAGTACTTC. Translating gives CASSFFSGTGAPSEQYF.

The V call is TRBV5-1, the J call TRBJ2-3; a possible D gene is TRBD1 (6 bases). V dropped 4 bases and J dropped 7 bases, with 19 bases sitting between them. Germline V gene sequence: CDR1 SGHRS, CDR2 YFSETQ. The CDR3 runs 15 residues. The CDR3 sequence: CASSPEVPTGYTQYF. The CDR3 coding sequence is TGCGCCAGCAGCCCGGAGGTGCCGACAGGTTATACGCAGTATTTT. Supplemented by reference TRBV5-1 and TRBJ2-3, the full variable domain reads KAGVTQTPRYLIKTRGQQVTLSCSPISGHRSVSWYQQTPGQGLQFLFEYFSETQRNKGNFPGRFSGRQFSNSRSEMNVSTLELGDSALYLCASSPEVPTGYTQYFGPGTRLTVL.

CDR3 DNA sequence: TGTGCCAGCAGCGGATGGACAGTACCTAAGGACGAGCAGTACTTC. Encoded protein: CASSGWTVPKDEQYF. V and J are TRBV7-9 and TRBJ2-7, with D perhaps matching TRBD1 (6 bases). This CDR3 is built from 15 residues. V lost 5 bases and J lost 5, with 19 bases in between. Germline CDR1 SEHNR, CDR2 FQNEAQ (reference sequence).

The chain joins TRBV7-9 to TRBJ1-1, with D possibly matching TRBD1 (6 bases). Trimming removed 1 base from V and 10 bases from J, with 13 bases in between. The CDR3 spans 13 residues. CDR1 is SEHNR, CDR2 FQNEAQ, per germline (reference sequence). The CDR3, as DNA: TGTGCCAGCAGCTTAGTACAGGGTGTAGGAGCTTTCTTT. It translates to CASSLVQGVGAFF.

The chain recombines TRBV3-1 (or the pseudogene TRBV3-2) with TRBJ1-2; tentatively, D is TRBD1 (5 bases). The length of the CDR3 is 13 residues. V was shortened by 6 bases and J by 4 bases, with 12 bases between the two germline ends. Germline assignment: CDR1 LGHDT and CDR2 YNNKEL (reference sequence). The chain's CDR3 is CASRPVGGYGYTF. The CDR3 DNA reads as TGTGCCAGCAGACCCGTGGGGGGCTATGGCTACACCTTC.

This clone was detected only once. Distinct nucleotide sequences in the sample also encode this CDR3. The CDR3 DNA sequence: TGTGCCAGCAGTCTAGACAGGGTCGGGACTGAAGCTTTCTTT. Amino acid sequence: CASSLDRVGTEAFF. The rearrangement joins TRBV28 to TRBJ1-1, with TRBD1 matching 7 bases. The J segment lost 5 bases and the V segment lost 5 bases, leaving 8 bases of the junction unmatched. The CDR3 is made up of 14 amino acids. The germline V gene encodes CDR1 MDHEN and CDR2 SYDVKM.

The chain employs TRBV4-2 and TRBJ2-3; perhaps TRBD2 as D (5 bases). CDR1 LGHNA and CDR2 YNFKEQ come from the germline V gene. V lost 1 base, J lost 6 bases, and 17 bases lay in between. The CDR3 length is 16 residues. The CDR3 protein is CASSQVGGEPGDTQYF. The CDR3 DNA follows: TGTGCCAGCAGCCAAGTTGGTGGGGAACCGGGGGATACGCAGTATTTT.

J is TRBJ2-3 and V is TRBV27; D perhaps matches TRBD1 (6 bases). Trimming removed 4 bases from V and 3 bases from J, with 20 bases in between. The germline V gene encodes CDR1 MNHEY and CDR2 SMNVEV (reference sequence). The CDR3 runs 17 residues. The CDR3 DNA reads TGTGCCAGCAGTTCCCACAGGGCCCCAACCTTTACAGATACGCAGTATTTT. Encoded protein: CASSSHRAPTFTDTQYF.

V usage is TRBV6-1 and J usage is TRBJ2-7; D is undetermined. From germline, CDR1 is MNHNS and CDR2 SASEGT. CDR3 size: 12 residues. Deletions cut 2 bases from V and 6 bases from J, with 8 bases between. CDR3 nucleotide sequence: TGTGCCAGCAGTGAAACGGTTTCCGAGCAGTACGTC. This gives the protein CASSETVSEQYV.

At least ten counts were recorded for this clone. CDR3 sequence: CASSESGTPPEQYF. In DNA, the CDR3 is TGCGCCAGCAGTGAGTCAGGGACACCCCCTGAGCAGTACTTC. The V gene is TRBV10-1, the J gene TRBJ2-7, with D perhaps TRBD1 (6 bases). Germline V gene data show CDR1 as WNHNN and CDR2 as SYGVQD (reference sequence). V shed 0 bases and J shed 7 bases, with 13 bases lying between them. The CDR3 extends over 14 amino acids.

In its sample, this clone was seen a few times. This sequence joins TRBV9 and TRBJ1-6; weak D call: TRBD1 (6 bases). Looked up from germline, CDR1 is SGDLS and CDR2 is YYNGEE. This CDR3 spans 15 amino acids. V was shortened by 0 bases and J by 9 bases, with 13 bases between the two germline ends. CDR3: CASSVVGAPGSPLHF. For the CDR3, the DNA is TGTGCCAGCAGCGTAGTGGGGGCACCGGGTTCACCCCTCCACTTT.

This clone was picked up many times. The rearrangement links TRBV28 to TRBJ1-5, with 9 bases matching TRBD1. Unmatched junction bases numbered 12, after V lost 6 bases and J lost 0 bases. This CDR3 spans 18 amino acids. Germline V gives CDR1 MDHEN, CDR2 SYDVKM. The CDR3 is CASRAYRGRGYSNQPQHF. CDR3 DNA sequence: TGTGCCAGCAGGGCTTACAGGGGGCGCGGGTATAGCAATCAGCCCCAGCATTTT. Together with reference TRBV28 and TRBJ1-5, the CDR3 gives the full variable domain: DVKVTQSSRYLVKRTGEKVFLECVQDMDHENMFWYRQDPGLGLRLIYFSYDVKMKEKGDIPEGYSVSREKKERFSLILESASTNQTSMYLCASRAYRGRGYSNQPQHFGDGTRLSIL.

This clone was seen once. J is TRBJ1-6 and V is TRBV18; a possible D gene is TRBD1 (6 bases). The CDR3 consists of 13 residues. The germline V gene has CDR1 KGHSH and CDR2 LQKENI. The V end was cut by 6 bases, the J end by 6 bases, with 9 bases between. For the CDR3, the DNA is TGTGCCAGCTCGGACAGTATTAATTCACCCCTCCACTTT. Protein sequence: CASSDSINSPLHF.

The chain joins TRBV5-6 to TRBJ1-5; no clear D. The CDR3 runs 13 residues. CDR1 is SGHDT, CDR2 YYEEEE, per germline. The germline V and J ends were trimmed by 4 bases and 4 bases, with 9 bases remaining between them. CDR3 sequence reads: CASSQTGNQPQHF. The CDR3 region has the DNA TGTGCCAGCAGCCAGACGGGTAATCAGCCCCAGCATTTT.

J is TRBJ1-2 and V is TRBV30; the D gene is possibly TRBD1 (6 bases). V was clipped by 1 base and J by 6 bases, with 18 bases between them. CDR1 is GTSNPN and CDR2 is SVGIG in the germline V gene (reference sequence). The CDR3 extends over 15 amino acids. The CDR3 region is CAWSGRAGVGDGYTF. The CDR3 DNA reads TGTGCCTGGAGTGGCCGGGCAGGGGTTGGGGATGGCTACACCTTC.

V is TRBV15 and J is TRBJ2-3; 10 nucleotides match TRBD2. There are 18 residues in the CDR3. Germline CDR1 and CDR2: LNHNV and YYDKDF (reference sequence). V shed 1 base, J shed 4 bases, and the junction held 11 bases outside the gene matches. Here the CDR3 reads CATSRGLASGGLSDTQYF. The CDR3 bases are TGTGCCACCAGCAGAGGGCTGGCTAGCGGGGGACTTTCAGATACGCAGTATTTT.